These T cell receptor beta chains were read from a single sample in a study of PD-1 blockade in classical Hodgkin lymphoma. Sequencing was performed with immunoSEQ multiplex PCR; in TCRdb, only in-frame clones are kept and a portion is missing. The data show 25,000 to 30,000 clones, around 70% seen once. The sequenced sample was peripheral blood mononuclear cells (PBMCs), obtained before the second cycle of nivolumab. The receptor source for this set is a human donor with classical Hodgkin lymphoma. Each CDR3 is given with its conserved first and last residue. A D gene is named only where the DNA matches it firmly. Expanded clones are given a class, and other clones once, few, many or no size at all.

v_gene	abundance	d_gene	j_gene	CDR3nt	CDR3aa
TRBV7-2	NA	NA	TRBJ1-5	TGTGCCAGCAGCGAAAGCAGGGGTATCAATCAGCCCCAGCATTTT	CASSESRGINQPQHF
TRBV27	NA	NA	TRBJ1-1	TGTGCCAGCAGTTGGGGACGGTTGAACACTGAAGCTTTCTTT	CASSWGRLNTEAFF
TRBV28	NA	NA	TRBJ2-7	TGTGCCAGCAGTTTGGAGGTAGAGTCCAGGGAGCAGTACTTC	CASSLEVESREQYF
TRBV9	once	NA	TRBJ2-5	TGTGCCAGCAGCCCCGGGACTCAGCACCGGGAGACCCAGTACTTC	CASSPGTQHRETQYF
TRBV6-5	NA	NA	TRBJ2-7	TGTGCCAGCAGGGGCGGATACGAGCAGTACTTC	CASRGGYEQYF
TRBV2	few	NA	TRBJ2-5	TGTGCCAGTAAGGACAGTCGTTCGGCAGAGACCCAGTACTTC	CASKDSRSAETQYF
TRBV27	medium-sized	NA	TRBJ1-1	TGTGCCAGCAGGACCTTGGGGAACACTGAAGCTTTCTTT	CASRTLGNTEAFF
TRBV2	few	NA	TRBJ2-7	TGTGCCAGCAGTGAACGGAACGAGCAGTACTTC	CASSERNEQYF
TRBV30	NA	NA	TRBJ2-7	TGTGCCTGGAGTCGTGAGGTTGGGGCCTACGAGCAGTACTTC	CAWSREVGAYEQYF
TRBV7-2	once	NA	TRBJ1-1	TGTGCCAGCAGCTTTTCGGGCAGAACTATGAACACTGAAGCTTTCTTT	CASSFSGRTMNTEAFF
TRBV30	NA	TRBD2	TRBJ2-5	TGTGCCTGGGGGGGACTAGTAGCGGAGACCCAGTACTTC	CAWGGLVAETQYF
TRBV7-9	few	TRBD1	TRBJ2-1	TGTGCCAGCAGCGCCTTGACAGGGTACGAATACAATGAGCAGTTCTTC	CASSALTGYEYNEQFF
TRBV11-3	NA	TRBD1	TRBJ2-1	TGTGCCAGCAGCCTCGGGACAGGGTCCGGCCATGAGCAGTTCTTC	CASSLGTGSGHEQFF
TRBV4-3	NA	NA	TRBJ1-1	TGCGCCAGCAGCCAAGATAAGTCTTGGGGCACTGAAGCTTTCTTT	CASSQDKSWGTEAFF
TRBV30	NA	NA	TRBJ2-3	TGTGCCCTAGGAGGGGGTAGCACAGATACGCAGTATTTT	CALGGGSTDTQYF
TRBV15	NA	TRBD1	TRBJ2-3	TGTGCCACCAGCTCCCCGGACAGGGAAGGCACAGATACGCAGTATTTT	CATSSPDREGTDTQYF
TRBV27	NA	NA	TRBJ1-2	TGTGCCAGCAGCTCCGGTGGGTTGGCTAACTATGGCTACACCTTC	CASSSGGLANYGYTF
TRBV7-9	NA	NA	TRBJ1-2	TGTGCCAGCAGCTGGAGTCCCGGTTTAGGCTACACCTTC	CASSWSPGLGYTF
TRBV11-2	few	NA	TRBJ2-1	TGTGCCAGCAGCTTAGCAAATGAGCAGTTCTTC	CASSLANEQFF
TRBV18	NA	TRBD1	TRBJ2-3	TGTGCCAGCTCACCACCGGACAGGGCTAGCACAGATACGCAGTATTTT	CASSPPDRASTDTQYF
TRBV10-3	few	TRBD1	TRBJ1-1	TGTGCCATCAGTGCAGGGGGAGGGAACACTGAAGCTTTCTTT	CAISAGGGNTEAFF
TRBV15	few	NA	TRBJ2-1	TGTGCCACCAGCAGGCAAACTGAGCAGTTCTTC	CATSRQTEQFF
TRBV5-1	NA	NA	TRBJ2-7	TGCGCCAGCAGCTTGGACTATCCAGGGGACGAGCAGTACTTC	CASSLDYPGDEQYF
TRBV7-9	NA	TRBD1	TRBJ2-3	TGTGCCAGCGGGGACAGATCCACAGATACGCAGTATTTT	CASGDRSTDTQYF
TRBV2	NA	NA	TRBJ1-6	TGTGCCGGGGGGGCCGCAGGGCGGGATTCACCCCTCCACTTT	CAGGAAGRDSPLHF
TRBV28	NA	NA	TRBJ2-1	TGTGCCAGCAGTTTACTCGGGACACTTTCCTACAATGAGCAGTTCTTC	CASSLLGTLSYNEQFF
TRBV21-1	NA	NA	TRBJ1-4	TGTGCCAGCGGCCGTCAGGATTATGAAAAACTGTTTTTT	CASGRQDYEKLFF
TRBV30	NA	NA	TRBJ1-5	TGTGCCTGGAGTTCAGGGGCCCCTCAGCCCCAGCATTTT	CAWSSGAPQPQHF
TRBV7-3	once	NA	TRBJ2-7	TGTGCCAGCAGCCGAACAGACTCCTACGAGCAGTACTTC	CASSRTDSYEQYF
TRBV6-5	NA	TRBD2	TRBJ2-7	TGTGCCACAAGAACGGGACTAGCAAGCGAGCAGTACTTC	CATRTGLASEQYF
TRBV2	NA	NA	TRBJ1-1	TGTGCCAGCACCCGCGAGGTAAGGGACACTGAAGCTTTCTTT	CASTREVRDTEAFF
TRBV27	NA	NA	TRBJ2-7	TGTGCCAGCAGTCTGGGGACAGCGGGCTACGAGCAGTACTTC	CASSLGTAGYEQYF
TRBV7-6	NA	TRBD2	TRBJ2-1	TGTGCCAGCAGCTTCCCTGCCCGGGCCAGCGGGGAAAATGAGCAGTTCTTC	CASSFPARASGENEQFF
TRBV5-4	NA	NA	TRBJ1-4	TGTGCCAGCAGCTTGGACAGCGCAACTAATGAAAAACTGTTTTTT	CASSLDSATNEKLFF
TRBV27	NA	NA	TRBJ2-5	TGTGCCAGCAGTTTATCGGGGCAGGGGTGGGGAGAGACCCAGTACTTC	CASSLSGQGWGETQYF
TRBV27	NA	TRBD1	TRBJ1-1	TGTGCCAGCAGTTTTGACAGGGACGCTGAAGCTTTCTTT	CASSFDRDAEAFF
TRBV19	NA	NA	TRBJ1-5	TGTGCCAGTAGTATAGCGGACCATCAGCCCCAGCATTTT	CASSIADHQPQHF
TRBV10-3	NA	NA	TRBJ2-7	TGTGCCATCAGTGGTGGGGACGGGGACTACGAGCAGTACTTC	CAISGGDGDYEQYF
TRBV2	NA	TRBD1	TRBJ2-7	TGTGCCAGCAGTGAGGAAGGACAGGATTCCTACGAGCAGTACTTC	CASSEEGQDSYEQYF
TRBV10-3	NA	NA	TRBJ1-1	TGTGCCATCAGTGAGCGGTACGACACTGAAGCTTTCTTT	CAISERYDTEAFF
TRBV4-3	NA	TRBD2	TRBJ2-1	TGCGCCAGCAGCCAGACCGGACTAGCAAGTGAGCAGTTCTTC	CASSQTGLASEQFF